The entry below gives a single T cell receptor beta chain sequence along with its context. Its antigen is still unknown. The CDR3 contains 12 residues. Trimming at V came to 5 bases and at J to 14 bases, leaving 7 bases not matched to a gene. These data originate in a study of T cell responses to AZD1222 COVID-19 vaccine. Produced via immunoSEQ multiplex PCR; TCRdb's table is partial and in-frame only. The sample records 150,000 to 200,000 clones, 90% being singletons. Study results and caveats: Across the whole spike, CD4 TCRs peaked at regions 160-218 and 743-854. In all cases, repertoires were sampled only after the peak T cell response.

Sequences were derived from peripheral blood, sampled on day 0 of AZD1222 vaccination. This TCR was sampled from an adult in good health. The chain couples TRBV12-3 or TRBV12-4 to TRBJ1-4, with 8 bases identical to TRBD1. The CDR3 loop reads CASSRTGLSLFF. CDR3 DNA sequence: TGTGCCAGCAGTCGGACAGGGTTGAGTCTGTTTTTT.